The 14 T cell receptor beta chains reported below all come from one sample, sequenced in a study of response to subunit inactivated influenza vaccine (dated by TCRdb to 2016 to 2018). To prepare the library, RT-PCR was applied. Sequenced on an Illumina HiSeq 2500. The public reads were reanalyzed by TCRdb: fastp trimming at Q25, MiXCR alignment, in-frame beta chains only. Rows with a matching CDR3 protein are joined into one entry that keeps the most common DNA and genes. The table for this sample lists around 850,000 distinct CDR3 sequences; approximately 18% of them were counted only once. The top ten clonotypes cover roughly a tenth of the sample. This specimen consisted of PBMCs from blood, obtained roughly 5 days after vaccination. The source is a man over 45 who received an inactivated influenza vaccine. Donor details come from another sample of the same person, matched by shared clones.

This clonotype appeared a few times. The rearrangement uses TRBV12-3 or TRBV12-4 and TRBJ1-1, with TRBD1 as a possible D gene (5 bases). This CDR3 region has 14 residues. Trimming stripped 6 bases from V and 1 base from J, with 12 bases between. CDR3 sequence reads: CASRLGLQNTEAFF. The CDR3 coding sequence is TGTGCCAGCAGGTTGGGACTGCAGAACACTGAAGCTTTCTTT.

In its sample, this clonotype was seen many times. V is TRBV5-1 and J is TRBJ2-7; D ambiguous. The germline CDR1 and CDR2 sequences are SGHRS and YFSETQ. With 0 bases removed from V and 2 bases from J, the gap between germline ends came to 12 bases. This CDR3 comprises 15 residues. The CDR3 here is CASSLVRQQPYEQYF. CDR3 coding DNA: TGCGCCAGCAGCTTGGTGCGACAACAACCCTACGAGCAGTACTTC.

This clonotype was seen only a few times. This chain uses TRBV15 with TRBJ2-4; perhaps TRBD1 as D (6 bases). Trimming took 2 bases from V and 7 from J, leaving 6 bases between them. Germline V gives CDR1 LNHNV, CDR2 YYDKDF (reference sequence). CDR3 size: 12 residues. In DNA form, the CDR3 reads TGTGCCACCAGCAGACAGGGGAACATTCAGTACTTC. Amino acid sequence: CATSRQGNIQYF.

The chain employs TRBV3-1 and TRBJ2-3; TRBD1 aligns across 12 bases. V lost 3 bases and J lost 6; bases outside the gene matches: 7. The CDR3 loop spans 16 amino acids. Germline CDR1 and CDR2: LGHDT and YNNKEL (reference sequence). CDR3 DNA sequence: TGTGCCAGCAGCCATACCGGGACAGGGGGCAGTGATACGCAGTATTTT. Amino acid sequence: CASSHTGTGGSDTQYF.

The chain links TRBV20-1 to TRBJ2-7; 7 positions agree with TRBD1. Germline CDR1 and CDR2: DFQATT and SNEGSKA (reference sequence). V gave up 7 bases and J gave up 0 bases; unmatched junction bases: 3. The CDR3 spans 12 residues. The DNA of the CDR3 is TGCAGTGGAGGGGGCCCCTCCTACGAGCAGTACTTC. Translation gives CSGGGPSYEQYF.

This clonotype was found a few times. This chain links TRBV18 with TRBJ2-3, with unresolved D. From germline, CDR1 is KGHSH and CDR2 LQKENI. The CDR3 is made up of 14 amino acids. V was trimmed by 3 bases and J by 1 base, leaving 8 bases between them. This chain's CDR3 is CASSPVGRTDTQYF. CDR3 sequence (DNA): TGTGCCAGCTCACCGGTAGGGCGCACAGATACGCAGTATTTT.

The chain recombines TRBV20-1 with TRBJ2-1, with 7 nucleotides matching TRBD1. Germline V gene sequence: CDR1 DFQATT, CDR2 SNEGSKA (reference sequence). J gave up 0 bases and V 7 bases, and 15 bases lay outside the gene matches. The CDR3 length is 17 residues. The CDR3 protein is CSVSPRQGKDSYNEQFF. The CDR3, as DNA: TGCAGTGTCTCTCCCAGACAGGGAAAAGACTCCTACAATGAGCAGTTCTTC.

This clonotype was observed a handful of times. The CDR3 sequence: CASGLGRGSNEQFF. The CDR3 bases are TGTGCTAGTGGTTTGGGCCGCGGCAGCAATGAGCAGTTCTTC. The rearrangement joins TRBV12-5 to TRBJ2-1, with no clear D. Trimming took off 1 base at V and 6 bases at J, with 10 bases between the two ends. The length of the CDR3 is 14 residues. Per the germline V gene, CDR1 is LGHNT and CDR2 is FRNRAP.

The rearrangement uses TRBV6-1 and TRBJ2-5; possibly TRBD1 for D (6 bases). This CDR3 is built from 16 residues. V was shortened by 3 bases and J by 1 base, with 15 bases between the two germline ends. From germline, CDR1 is MNHNS and CDR2 SASEGT. CDR3 sequence: CASSDYRDTVQETQYF. The CDR3 DNA follows: TGTGCCAGCAGTGACTATCGGGACACTGTCCAAGAGACCCAGTACTTC.

This clonotype was found many times. The chain is built from TRBV12-3 or TRBV12-4 and TRBJ2-3, with 11 bases lining up with TRBD2. The CDR3 totals 15 residues. V was clipped by 3 bases and J by 8 bases; unmatched bases: 7. The CDR3 coding sequence is TGTGCCAGCAGTTTCGTAGCGGGAGGGCCGGTTACGCAGTATTTT. This encodes CASSFVAGGPVTQYF.

The chain combines TRBV7-2 with TRBJ2-4; a possible D gene is TRBD1 (5 bases). Germline V gene data show CDR1 as SGHTA and CDR2 as FQGNSA. Trimming took 2 bases from V and 5 from J, leaving 10 bases between them. The CDR3 consists of 14 residues. CDR3 bases: TGTGCCAGCAGCTTAATAGCAGGGCAAAACATTCAGTACTTC. It specifies CASSLIAGQNIQYF.

The J gene is TRBJ2-1, the V gene TRBV20-1, with 9 bases fitting TRBD2. Germline V gives CDR1 DFQATT, CDR2 SNEGSKA (reference sequence). With 4 bases clipped from V and 1 base from J, the junction kept 2 bases outside the gene matches. CDR3 length: 14 residues. Here the CDR3 reads CSAISGSSYNEQFF. CDR3 DNA sequence: TGCAGTGCTATTAGCGGGAGTTCCTACAATGAGCAGTTCTTC.

The chain recombines TRBV5-1 with TRBJ2-1; 8 bases are shared with TRBD2. The germline V gene has CDR1 SGHRS and CDR2 YFSETQ. CDR3 length: 15 amino acids. The J segment lost 4 bases and the V segment lost 1 base, leaving 4 bases of the junction unmatched. CDR3 loop: CASSLSGGRYNEQFF. CDR3 in DNA: TGCGCCAGCAGCTTGTCGGGGGGGCGATACAATGAGCAGTTCTTC.

There are many counts of this clonotype. This sequence joins TRBV10-3 and TRBJ1-6; D is perhaps TRBD1 (5 bases). The germline V gene has CDR1 ENHRY and CDR2 SYGVKD. V was clipped by 2 bases and J by 9 bases, with 11 bases between them. This CDR3 has 14 amino acids. CDR3 bases: TGTGCCATCAGTGAGGGCACAGGAGTTTCACCCCTCCACTTT. Its protein is CAISEGTGVSPLHF.